This TCR beta chain was sequenced during a study of shared clonotypes between healthy human individuals. Study-level information: The donor pool was made up of two women and a few men aged 18 to 49.

Naive CD8 cells lacked CD45RO, underwent positive selection for CCR7 and left out terminally differentiated effector memory CD45RA+ cells. Germline V gene sequence: CDR1 SGHVS, CDR2 FQNEAQ. The CDR3 loop spans 16 amino acids. The ends lost 5 bases at V and 7 bases at J; junction bases unmatched: 11. Overall study findings and caveats: Sampling used blood alone; tissue repertoires probably differ. The study found roughly 5.3% of naive CD4 clonotypes shared across a few donors.

Authors' data handling: ImmunoSEQ sequences covered only the junction and lacked quality scores; filtering therefore differed. The protocol was immunoSEQ multiplex PCR, while the TCRdb copy is restricted to in-frame clones and leaves out a portion. D and trimming come from the DNA, and the V and J calls and clone size come from that table. The sample lists about 2 million clones; roughly 95% were seen once. About this clone: Its antigen is undetermined.

Sequencing was done on a sample of naive CD8+ T cells sorted from blood. The clonotype comes from a man between 18 and 29 years old in good health. The chain joins TRBV7-8 to TRBJ2-1; 10 nucleotides agree with TRBD2. This CDR3 reads CASSSLGAGGLNEQFF. CDR3 bases: TGTGCCAGCAGCAGCCTTGGAGCGGGAGGGCTAAATGAGCAGTTCTTC.